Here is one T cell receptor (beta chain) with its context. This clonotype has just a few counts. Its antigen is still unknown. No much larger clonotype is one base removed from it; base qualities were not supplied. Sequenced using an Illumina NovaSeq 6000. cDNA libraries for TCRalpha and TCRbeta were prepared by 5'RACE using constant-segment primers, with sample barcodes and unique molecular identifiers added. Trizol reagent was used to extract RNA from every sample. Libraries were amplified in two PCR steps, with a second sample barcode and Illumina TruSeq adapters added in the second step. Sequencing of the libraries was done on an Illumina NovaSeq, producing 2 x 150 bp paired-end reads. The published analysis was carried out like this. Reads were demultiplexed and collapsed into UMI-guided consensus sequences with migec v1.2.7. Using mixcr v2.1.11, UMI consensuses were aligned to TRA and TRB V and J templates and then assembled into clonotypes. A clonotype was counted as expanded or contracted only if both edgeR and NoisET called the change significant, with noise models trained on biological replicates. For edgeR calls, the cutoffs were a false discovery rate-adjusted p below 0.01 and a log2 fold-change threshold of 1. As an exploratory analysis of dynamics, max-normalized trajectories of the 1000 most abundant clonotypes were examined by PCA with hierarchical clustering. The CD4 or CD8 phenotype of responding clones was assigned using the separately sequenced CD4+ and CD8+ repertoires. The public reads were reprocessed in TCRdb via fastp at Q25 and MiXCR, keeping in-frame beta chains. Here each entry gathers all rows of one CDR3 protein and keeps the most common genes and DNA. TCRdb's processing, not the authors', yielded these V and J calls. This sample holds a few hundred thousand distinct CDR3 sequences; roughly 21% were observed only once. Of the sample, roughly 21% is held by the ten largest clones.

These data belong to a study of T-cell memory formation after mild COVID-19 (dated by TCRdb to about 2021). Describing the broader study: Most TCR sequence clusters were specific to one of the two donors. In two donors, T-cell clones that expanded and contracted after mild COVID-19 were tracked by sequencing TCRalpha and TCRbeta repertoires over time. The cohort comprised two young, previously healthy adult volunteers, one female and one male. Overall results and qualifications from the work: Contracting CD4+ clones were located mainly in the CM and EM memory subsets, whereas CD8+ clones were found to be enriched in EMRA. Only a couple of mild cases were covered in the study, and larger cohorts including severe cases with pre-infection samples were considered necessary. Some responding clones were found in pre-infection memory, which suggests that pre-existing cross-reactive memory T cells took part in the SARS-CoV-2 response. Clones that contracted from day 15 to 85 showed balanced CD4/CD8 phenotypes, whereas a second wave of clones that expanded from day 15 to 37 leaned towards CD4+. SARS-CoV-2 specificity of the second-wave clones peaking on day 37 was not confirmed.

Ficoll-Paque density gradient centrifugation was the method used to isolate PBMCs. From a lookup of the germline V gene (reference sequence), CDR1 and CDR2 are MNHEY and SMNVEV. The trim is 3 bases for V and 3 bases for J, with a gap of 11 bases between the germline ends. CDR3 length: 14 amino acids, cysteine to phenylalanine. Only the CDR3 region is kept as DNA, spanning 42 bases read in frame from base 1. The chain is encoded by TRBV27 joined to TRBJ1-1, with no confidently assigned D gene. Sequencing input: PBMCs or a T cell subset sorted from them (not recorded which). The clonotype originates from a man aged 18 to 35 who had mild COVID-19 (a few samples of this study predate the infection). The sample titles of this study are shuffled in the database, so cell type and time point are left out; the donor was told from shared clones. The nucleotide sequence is TGTGCCAGCAGTTTTCTCGGGGAGGACACTGAAGCTTTCTTT. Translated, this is CASSFLGEDTEAFF.